The present TCR beta chain was sequenced within a study of identical twins. A universal primer site was incorporated via template switching, and the cDNA contained unique molecular identifiers. Each CDR3 protein is one row after TCRdb ran MiXCR on the 5' RACE reads. The sample has some 760,000 distinct CDR3 sequences, around a sixth seen once. Germline V CDR1 and CDR2: SGDLS, YYNGEE. The CDR3 is made up of 16 amino acids. The J segment lost 2 bases and the V segment lost 2 bases, leaving 3 bases of the junction unmatched. The same data also went into a second study, on T cells expressing NK-cell markers. That source notes: Within several experiments, an anti-gamma-delta TCR antibody kept the sorting limited to alpha-beta TCR T cells. In a handful of donors, dominant clonotypes made up 28.3-60.1% of CD3+CD56-NKG2C+ cells.

The chain links TRBV9 to TRBJ2-5, with 13 bases fitting TRBD2. This TCR was sampled from a woman aged 18-30 years in good health. The specimen sequenced was PBMCs. The CDR3 region is CASSVGGLAGQETQYF. The DNA of the CDR3 is TGTGCCAGCAGCGTGGGGGGACTAGCGGGACAAGAGACCCAGTACTTC. The full variable domain, rest sourced from reference TRBV9 and TRBJ2-5, is DSGVTQTPKHLITATGQRVTLRCSPRSGDLSVYWYQQSLDQGLQFLIQYYNGEERAKGNILERFSAQQFPDLHSELNLSSLELGDSALYFCASSVGGLAGQETQYFGPGTRLLVL.